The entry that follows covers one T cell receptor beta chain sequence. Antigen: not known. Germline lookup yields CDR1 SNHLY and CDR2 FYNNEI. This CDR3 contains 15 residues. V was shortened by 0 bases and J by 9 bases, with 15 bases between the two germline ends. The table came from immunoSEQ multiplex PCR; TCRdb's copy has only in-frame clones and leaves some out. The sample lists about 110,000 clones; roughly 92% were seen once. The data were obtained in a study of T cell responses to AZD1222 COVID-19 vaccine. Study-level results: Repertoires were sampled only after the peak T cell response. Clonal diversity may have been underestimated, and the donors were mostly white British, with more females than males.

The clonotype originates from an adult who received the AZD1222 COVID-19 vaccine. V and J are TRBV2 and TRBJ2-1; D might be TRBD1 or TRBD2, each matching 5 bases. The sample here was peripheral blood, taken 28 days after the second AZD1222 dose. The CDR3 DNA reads TGTGCCAGCAGTGAAGCGTTAGGGGAGAGGGGTGAGCAGTTCTTC. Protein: CASSEALGERGEQFF.